Here is one T cell receptor (beta chain) with its context. This specimen comes from a study of blood T cell repertoires in COVID-19. Study in general: Spain, Italy and the United States supplied samples that represented acute and convalescent COVID-19. T cells, B-cell-depleted T cells, or PBMCs supplied cDNA or gDNA.

In the authors' workflow: Reference gene primer amplification in the assay estimated nucleated cell counts. Clones were sequenced by immunoSEQ multiplex PCR, and TCRdb holds only the in-frame ones, with some missing. The V and J calls and the clone size are those of that table, but D and trimming were determined from the DNA. The sample records 100,000 to 120,000 clones, 60% to 85% being singletons. Germline V gene lookup returns CDR1 GTSNPN and CDR2 SVGIG (reference sequence). This CDR3 has 16 amino acids. Deletions cut 0 bases from V and 9 bases from J, with 18 bases between. Sequenced sample: peripheral blood. This chain joins TRBV30 and TRBJ1-6; D remains unclear. The receptor comes from a woman aged 40 to 49 with acute or convalescent COVID-19. This CDR3 reads CAWSVAERRWSSPLHF. The CDR3 DNA reads as TGTGCCTGGAGTGTAGCTGAACGAAGATGGAGTTCACCCCTCCACTTT.